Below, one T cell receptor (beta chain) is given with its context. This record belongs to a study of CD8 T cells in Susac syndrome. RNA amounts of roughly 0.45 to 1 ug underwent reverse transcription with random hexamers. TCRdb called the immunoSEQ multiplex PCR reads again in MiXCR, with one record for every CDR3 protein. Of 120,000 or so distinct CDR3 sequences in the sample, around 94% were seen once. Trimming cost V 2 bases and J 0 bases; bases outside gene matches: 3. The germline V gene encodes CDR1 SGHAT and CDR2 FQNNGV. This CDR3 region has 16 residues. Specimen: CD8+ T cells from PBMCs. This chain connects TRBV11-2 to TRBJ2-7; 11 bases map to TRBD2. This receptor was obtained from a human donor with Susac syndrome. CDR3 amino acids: CASSLSGLAGSYEQYF. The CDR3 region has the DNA TGTGCCAGCAGCTTAAGTGGACTAGCGGGCTCCTACGAGCAGTACTTC.